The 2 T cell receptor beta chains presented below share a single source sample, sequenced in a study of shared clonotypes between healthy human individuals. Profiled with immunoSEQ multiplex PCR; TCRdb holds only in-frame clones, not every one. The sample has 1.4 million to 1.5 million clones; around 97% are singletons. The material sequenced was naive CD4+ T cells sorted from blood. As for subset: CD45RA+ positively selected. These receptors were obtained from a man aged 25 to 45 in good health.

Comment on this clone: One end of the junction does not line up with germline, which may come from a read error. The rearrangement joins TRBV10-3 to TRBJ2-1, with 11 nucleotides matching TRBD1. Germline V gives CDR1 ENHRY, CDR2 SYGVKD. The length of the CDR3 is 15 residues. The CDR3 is CASSPMGQGVDEQFF. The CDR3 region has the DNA TGTGCCAGCAGTCCCATGGGACAGGGGGTGGATGAGCAGTTCTTC.

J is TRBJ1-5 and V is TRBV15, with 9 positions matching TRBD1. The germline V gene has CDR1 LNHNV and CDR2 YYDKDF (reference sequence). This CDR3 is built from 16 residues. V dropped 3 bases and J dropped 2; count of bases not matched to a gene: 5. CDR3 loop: CATSRSGTGRNQPQHF. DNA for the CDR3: TGTGCCACCAGCAGGTCCGGGACAGGGCGCAATCAGCCCCAGCATTTT.